The rows below give T cell receptor beta chains drawn from one sample of a study of CD4 T cells in relation to SARS-CoV-2 and coronaviruses. Produced via immunoSEQ multiplex PCR; TCRdb's table is partial and in-frame only. The sample consists of some 16,000 clones, about 77% of them appearing once. Their cognate antigens are unknown. Sample: CD4+ T cells from PBMCs, cultured in vitro. These receptors were obtained from a human donor in good health. Both conserved end residues are part of each CDR3. D genes are given only for firm matches. Some rows mark clone size as missing; the rest say once, few, many or name a class of expanded clone.

clone_size d_call j_call v_call cdr3_nt cdr3_aa
- TRBD1 TRBJ2-3 TRBV7-9 TGTGCCAGCAGTCCGACAGGGACAGATACGCAGTATTTT CASSPTGTDTQYF
- TRBD1 TRBJ1-2 TRBV7-9 TGTGCCAGCAGCTTAGGACAGGGGAGCTATGGCTACACCTTC CASSLGQGSYGYTF
- TRBD2 TRBJ2-7 TRBV28 TGTGCCAGCAGCCCCCCGGGACTAGCGGGATCCTACGAGCAGTACTTC CASSPPGLAGSYEQYF
few - TRBJ2-4 TRBV11-3 TGTGCCAGCAGCTTAGTTCGAGACTCCCTTCAGTACTTC CASSLVRDSLQYF
- TRBD1 TRBJ1-5 TRBV6-5 TGTGCCAGCAGGAAAACAGGGGATAGCAATCAGCCCCAGCATTTT CASRKTGDSNQPQHF
- - TRBJ2-7 TRBV5-1 TGCGCCAGCAGCTTGGACAACTCCTACGAGCAGTACTTC CASSLDNSYEQYF
- - TRBJ2-5 TRBV19 TGTGCCAGTAGCTCAACCCCCCGAGAGACCCAGTACTTC CASSSTPRETQYF
- - TRBJ2-5 TRBV2 TGTGCCAGCAGTGTTCAGGGGCTCGAAGAGACCCAGTACTTC CASSVQGLEETQYF
- - TRBJ2-1 TRBV19 TGTGCCAGTAGTCACCAAGGGGGGGAATACAATGAGCAGTTCTTC CASSHQGGEYNEQFF
- - TRBJ2-3 TRBV11-2 TGTGCCAGCAGCTTAGATTACCTATCTAGCACAGATACGCAGTATTTT CASSLDYLSSTDTQYF